This T cell receptor (beta chain) was found in a study of T cell responses to AZD1222 COVID-19 vaccine. General study results and limits: The sample set comprised mostly white British donors with more females, and clonal diversity was possibly underestimated. Targeting of unmutated variant regions was reportedly seen in nearly half of spike-specific TCRs. Researchers took repertoire samples only after the peak T cell response had come. At baseline, seropositivity was found in only 6 or 7 AZD1222 recipients.

This clone was observed many times. The antigen is undetermined. Assay used: immunoSEQ multiplex PCR; TCRdb lists only in-frame clones, some missing. The sample records roughly 100,000 clones, 90% being singletons. The CDR3 sequence is 14 residues long. The V and J ends lost 4 bases and 0 bases respectively, with 8 bases between them. In germline, CDR1 is SGDLS, CDR2 YYNGEE. The source was peripheral blood, collected on day 0 of AZD1222 vaccination. The sequence came from an adult in good health. This chain links TRBV9 with TRBJ1-5, with D unclear. The CDR3 here is CASSTGNSNQPQHF. The CDR3 coding sequence is TGTGCCAGCAGCACGGGGAATAGCAATCAGCCCCAGCATTTT.